The present T cell receptor beta chain was sequenced within a study of beta chain features in type 1 diabetes. Germline loops: CDR1 SGHTA, CDR2 FQGTGA. The CDR3 sequence is 14 residues long. V lost 2 bases and J lost 8; bases outside the gene matches: 7. Sequencing targeted expressed TCRB transcripts, as all isolated RNA had been reverse transcribed. It was found that naive, central memory and regulatory T cell samples averaged around 3.8 million reads. TCRdb's copy holds only in-frame clones and misses some; the assay was immunoSEQ multiplex PCR. The sample has around 150,000 clones, less than 9% seen once. In the case of this clone: Its cognate antigen is unknown.

Study results and caveats: Reads derived from cDNA could over-represent cells showing high TCR expression. For patients, the naive, central memory and Treg TCRB repertoires appeared more alike than for healthy donors.

Sequencing used central memory CD4+ T cells from blood. This receptor was taken from a woman in her thirties in good health. This rearrangement joins TRBV7-3 to TRBJ1-2, with 8 bases matching TRBD1. In nucleotides, the CDR3 is TGTGCCAGCAGCTTACAAACAGGGGGAGAGGGCTACACCTTC. This gives the protein CASSLQTGGEGYTF.